This T cell receptor beta chain was captured by sequencing in a study of OX40 agonist ivuxolimab in advanced cancers. Study-wide context: In this cohort, patients received ivuxolimab, an agonistic anti-OX40 (CD134) antibody. Enrollees could have had prior anti-PD-1, anti-PD-L1 or anti-CTLA-4 therapy, which about 42% had received. Findings and limits, study-wide: Normalized T-cell clonal expansion was also low in some nonresponders.

V shed 1 base, J shed 6 bases, and the junction held 2 bases outside the gene matches. Germline CDR1 SEHNR, CDR2 FQNEAQ (reference sequence). This CDR3 is 14 amino acids long. Produced via immunoSEQ multiplex PCR; TCRdb's table is partial and in-frame only. The sample has about 73,000 clones; about 89% are singletons. Comments on this clone: The target antigen is unknown.

The chain links TRBV7-9 to TRBJ2-1; the match to TRBD2 covers 8 bases. Sequenced here: CD4+ or CD8+ T cells sorted from blood, sampled in a trial of the OX40 agonist ivuxolimab. This TCR was recovered from an adult with an advanced solid tumor such as melanoma, head and neck, liver or kidney cancer. CDR3 coding DNA: TGTGCCAGCAGCTTAGGGACTAGCCTCAATGAGCAGTTCTTC. This translates into CASSLGTSLNEQFF.